This T cell receptor (beta chain) derives from a study of spatial heterogeneity in lung cancer. Each CDR3 protein is one row after TCRdb ran MiXCR on the 5' RACE reads. The sample lists around 110,000 distinct CDR3 sequences; roughly an eighth were seen once. This CDR3 spans 14 amino acids. V gave up 6 bases and J gave up 7 bases; unmatched junction bases: 5. Documented time point: blood at routine non-recurrence follow-up after resection. Whole RNA obtained from tumor, nontumor lung or frozen PBMC underwent sequencing without sorting. This clonotype was counted ten times or more. Sample: PBMCs, taken at follow-up. The sequence was obtained from a male donor with early-stage non-small cell lung cancer. The chain uses TRBV12-3 or TRBV12-4 and TRBJ2-2, with 10 bases lining up with TRBD1. The CDR3 DNA reads TGTGCCAGCAGCACGGGACAGGGGAACGGGGAGCTGTTTTTT. Translation: CASSTGQGNGELFF.